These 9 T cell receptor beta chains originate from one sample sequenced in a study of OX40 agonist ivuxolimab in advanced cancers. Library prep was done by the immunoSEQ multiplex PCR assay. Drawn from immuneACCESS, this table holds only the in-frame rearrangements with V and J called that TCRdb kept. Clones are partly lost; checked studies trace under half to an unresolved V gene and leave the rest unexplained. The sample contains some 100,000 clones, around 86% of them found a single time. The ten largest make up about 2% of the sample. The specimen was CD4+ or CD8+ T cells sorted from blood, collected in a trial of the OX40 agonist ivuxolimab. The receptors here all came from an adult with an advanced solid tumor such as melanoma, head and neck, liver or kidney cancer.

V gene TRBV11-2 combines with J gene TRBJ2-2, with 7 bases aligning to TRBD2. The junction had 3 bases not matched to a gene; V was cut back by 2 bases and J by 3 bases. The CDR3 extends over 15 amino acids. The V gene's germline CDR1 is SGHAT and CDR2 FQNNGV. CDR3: CASSLILADTGELFF. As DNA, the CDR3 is TGTGCCAGCAGCTTAATTCTAGCGGACACCGGGGAGCTGTTTTTT.

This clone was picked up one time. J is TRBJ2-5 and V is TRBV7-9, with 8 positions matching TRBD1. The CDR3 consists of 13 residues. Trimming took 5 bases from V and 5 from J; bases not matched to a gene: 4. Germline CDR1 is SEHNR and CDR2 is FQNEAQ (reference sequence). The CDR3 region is CASSRTGGETQYF. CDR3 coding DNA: TGTGCCAGCAGCCGAACAGGGGGGGAGACCCAGTACTTC.

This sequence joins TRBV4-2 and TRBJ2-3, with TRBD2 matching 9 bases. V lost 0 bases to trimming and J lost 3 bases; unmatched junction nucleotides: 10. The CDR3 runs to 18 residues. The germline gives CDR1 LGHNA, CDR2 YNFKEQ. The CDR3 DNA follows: TGTGCCAGCAGCCAAGAAGGTAGTAGCGGGAGTGCAACAGATACGCAGTATTTT. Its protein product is CASSQEGSSGSATDTQYF.

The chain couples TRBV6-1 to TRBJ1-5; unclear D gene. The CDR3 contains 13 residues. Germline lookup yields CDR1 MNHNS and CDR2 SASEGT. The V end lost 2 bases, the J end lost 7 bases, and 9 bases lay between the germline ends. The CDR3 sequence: CASSEKWLQPQHF. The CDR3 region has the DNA TGTGCCAGCAGTGAAAAGTGGTTACAGCCCCAGCATTTT.

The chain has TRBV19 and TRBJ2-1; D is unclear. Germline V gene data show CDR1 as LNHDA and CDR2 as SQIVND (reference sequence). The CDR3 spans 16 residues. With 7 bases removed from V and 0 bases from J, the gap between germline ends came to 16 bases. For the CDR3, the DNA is TGTGCCAGTACTACCCGAGAGCGAGTCTCCTACAATGAGCAGTTCTTC. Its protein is CASTTRERVSYNEQFF. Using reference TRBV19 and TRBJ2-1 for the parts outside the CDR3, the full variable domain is DGGITQSPKYLFRKEGQNVTLSCEQNLNHDAMYWYRQDPGQGLRLIYYSQIVNDFQKGDIAEGYSVSREKKESFPLTVTSAQKNPTAFYLCASTTRERVSYNEQFFGPGTRLTVL.

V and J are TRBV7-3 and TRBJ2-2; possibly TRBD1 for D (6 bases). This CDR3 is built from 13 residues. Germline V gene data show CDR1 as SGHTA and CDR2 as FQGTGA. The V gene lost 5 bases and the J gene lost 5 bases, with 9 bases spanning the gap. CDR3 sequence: CASSRDRTGELFF. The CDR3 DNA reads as TGTGCCAGCAGCAGAGACAGGACCGGGGAGCTGTTTTTT.

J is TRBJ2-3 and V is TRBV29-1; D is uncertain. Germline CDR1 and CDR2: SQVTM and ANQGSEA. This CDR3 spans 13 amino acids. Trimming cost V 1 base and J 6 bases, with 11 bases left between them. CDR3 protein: CSVEGPRQDTQYF. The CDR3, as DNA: TGCAGCGTTGAAGGGCCCCGCCAGGATACGCAGTATTTT.

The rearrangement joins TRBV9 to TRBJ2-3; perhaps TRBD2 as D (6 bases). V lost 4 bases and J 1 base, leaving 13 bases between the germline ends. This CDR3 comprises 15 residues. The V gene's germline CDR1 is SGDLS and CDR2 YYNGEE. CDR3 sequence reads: CASSPGASGTDTQYF. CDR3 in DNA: TGTGCCAGCAGCCCTGGGGCTAGCGGCACAGATACGCAGTATTTT.

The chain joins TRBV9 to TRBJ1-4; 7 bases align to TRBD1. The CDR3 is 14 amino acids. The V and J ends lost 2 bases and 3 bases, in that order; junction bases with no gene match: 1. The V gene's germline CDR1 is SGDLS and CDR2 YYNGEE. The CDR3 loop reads CASSVGTANEKLFF. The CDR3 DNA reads TGTGCCAGCAGCGTCGGGACAGCTAATGAAAAACTGTTTTTT.